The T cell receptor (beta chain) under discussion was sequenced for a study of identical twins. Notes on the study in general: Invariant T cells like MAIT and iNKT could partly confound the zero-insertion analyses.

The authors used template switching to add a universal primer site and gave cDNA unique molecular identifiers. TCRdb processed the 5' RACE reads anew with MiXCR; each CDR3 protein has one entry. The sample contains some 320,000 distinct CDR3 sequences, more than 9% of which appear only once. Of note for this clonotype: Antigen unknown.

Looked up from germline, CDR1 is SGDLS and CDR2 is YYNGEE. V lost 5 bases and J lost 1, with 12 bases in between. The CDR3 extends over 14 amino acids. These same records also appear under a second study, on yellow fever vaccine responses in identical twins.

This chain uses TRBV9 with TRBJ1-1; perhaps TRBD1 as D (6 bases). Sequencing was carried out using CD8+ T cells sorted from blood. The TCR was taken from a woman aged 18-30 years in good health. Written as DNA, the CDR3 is TGTGCCAGCAGTGAACAGGGTGGGAACACTGAAGCTTTCTTT. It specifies CASSEQGGNTEAFF.